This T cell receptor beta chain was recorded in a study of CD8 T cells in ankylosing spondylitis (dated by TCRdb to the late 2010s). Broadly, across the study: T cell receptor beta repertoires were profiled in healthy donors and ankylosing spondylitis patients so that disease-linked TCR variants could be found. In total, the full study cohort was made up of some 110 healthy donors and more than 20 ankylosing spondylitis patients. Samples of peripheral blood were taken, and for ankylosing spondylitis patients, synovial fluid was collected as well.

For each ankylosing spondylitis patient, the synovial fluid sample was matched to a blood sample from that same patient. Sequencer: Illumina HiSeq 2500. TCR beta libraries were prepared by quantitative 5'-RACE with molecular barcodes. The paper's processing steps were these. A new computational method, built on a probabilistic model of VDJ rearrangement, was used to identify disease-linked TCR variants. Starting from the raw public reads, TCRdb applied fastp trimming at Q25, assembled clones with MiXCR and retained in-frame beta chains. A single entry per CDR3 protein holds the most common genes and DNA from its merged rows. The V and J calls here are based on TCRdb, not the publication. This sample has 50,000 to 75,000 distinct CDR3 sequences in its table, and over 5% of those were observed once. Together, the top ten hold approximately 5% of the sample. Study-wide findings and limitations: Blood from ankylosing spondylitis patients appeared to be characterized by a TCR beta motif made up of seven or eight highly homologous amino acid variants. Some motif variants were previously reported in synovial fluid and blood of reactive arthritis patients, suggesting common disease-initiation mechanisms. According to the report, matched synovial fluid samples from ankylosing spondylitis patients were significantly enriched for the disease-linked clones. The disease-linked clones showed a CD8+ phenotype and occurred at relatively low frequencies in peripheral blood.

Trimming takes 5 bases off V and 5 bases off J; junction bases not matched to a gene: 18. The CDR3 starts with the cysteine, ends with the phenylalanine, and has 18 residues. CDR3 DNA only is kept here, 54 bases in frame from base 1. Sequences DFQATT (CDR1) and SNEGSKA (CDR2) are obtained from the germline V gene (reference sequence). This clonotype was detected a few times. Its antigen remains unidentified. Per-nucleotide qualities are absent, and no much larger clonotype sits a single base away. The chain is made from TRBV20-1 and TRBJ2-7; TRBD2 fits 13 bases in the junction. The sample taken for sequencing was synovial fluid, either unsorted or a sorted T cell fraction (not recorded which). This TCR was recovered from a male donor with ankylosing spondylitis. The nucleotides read TGCAGTGCTCCAAACTACAGAGAGACTAGCGGGAGGTATAACGAGCAGTACTTC. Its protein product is CSAPNYRETSGRYNEQYF.